These T cell receptor beta chains were read from a single sample in a study of T cell responses to AZD1222 COVID-19 vaccine. TCRdb's table, derived via immunoSEQ multiplex PCR, lists solely in-frame clones and lacks some. The repertoire holds some 180,000 clones, with approximately 90% as singletons. Material: peripheral blood, obtained 28 days after the second AZD1222 dose. The receptor source for this set is an adult who received the AZD1222 COVID-19 vaccine. CDR3s include the opening cysteine and the closing phenylalanine or tryptophan. D genes are given only for firm matches. Rows may omit the clone size; those that give it use once, few, many or a size class.

DNA: TGTGCCAGCAGCTCAACTGAAGCTTTCTTT; CDR3: CASSSTEAFF; V: TRBV7-9; size: NA; D: NA; J: TRBJ1-1
DNA: TGTGCCAGCAGCTTGGGACTAGAAGGGAGTAATGAGCAGTTCTTC; CDR3: CASSLGLEGSNEQFF; V: TRBV5-4; size: NA; D: NA; J: TRBJ2-1
DNA: TGTGCCAGTTACAGGGGGGTTAACACTGAAGCTTTCTTT; CDR3: CASYRGVNTEAFF; V: TRBV6-5; size: NA; D: TRBD1; J: TRBJ1-1
DNA: TGCGCCAGCAGCTTGACAACAGGGAAAAATGAGCAGTTCTTC; CDR3: CASSLTTGKNEQFF; V: TRBV5-1; size: NA; D: NA; J: TRBJ2-1
DNA: TGCGCCAGCAGCCCAAGACTAGCGATGCCCGGGCGTCGAGCAGATACGCAGTATTTT; CDR3: CASSPRLAMPGRRADTQYF; V: TRBV4-1; size: NA; D: TRBD2; J: TRBJ2-3
DNA: TGTGCCAGCAGCTTGAGGGGCAGAGATCAGCCCCAGCATTTT; CDR3: CASSLRGRDQPQHF; V: TRBV5-6; size: few; D: NA; J: TRBJ1-5
DNA: TGTGCCAGCTCACCTGCGTCCGGGGAGCTGTTTTTT; CDR3: CASSPASGELFF; V: TRBV18; size: NA; D: NA; J: TRBJ2-2
DNA: TGTGCCAGCTCACCACGGGGTTTAGCGTCCGGGGAGCTGTTTTTT; CDR3: CASSPRGLASGELFF; V: TRBV18; size: NA; D: NA; J: TRBJ2-2
DNA: TGTGCCAGCAGTTTAGCGGGGATCACTGAAGCTTTCTTT; CDR3: CASSLAGITEAFF; V: TRBV12-3/TRBV12-4; size: NA; D: NA; J: TRBJ1-1
DNA: TGCAGCGTTGACAGGGGACGGGGGCTTAACTATGGCTACACCTTC; CDR3: CSVDRGRGLNYGYTF; V: TRBV29-1; size: NA; D: NA; J: TRBJ1-2
DNA: TGCGCCAGCAGCCCGTACTACGAGCAGTACTTC; CDR3: CASSPYYEQYF; V: TRBV5-1; size: NA; D: NA; J: TRBJ2-7
DNA: TGTGCCAGCAGCTTACAAGGGGGGGCGAACAATGAGCAGTTCTTC; CDR3: CASSLQGGANNEQFF; V: TRBV7-3; size: NA; D: NA; J: TRBJ2-1
DNA: TGTGCCAGCAGCCAAGCGGCTAGCGGCACCTACAATGAGCAGTTCTTC; CDR3: CASSQAASGTYNEQFF; V: TRBV3-1/TRBV3-2; size: NA; D: TRBD2; J: TRBJ2-1
DNA: TGTGCCAGCAGCTCCCGGGACAGGGCCGTTGAAAAACTGTTTTTT; CDR3: CASSSRDRAVEKLFF; V: TRBV7-9; size: NA; D: TRBD1; J: TRBJ1-4
DNA: TGCGCCAGCAGCCTACAACAGGGGTTTGGCTACACCTTC; CDR3: CASSLQQGFGYTF; V: TRBV4-1; size: NA; D: TRBD1; J: TRBJ1-2
DNA: TGTGCCAGCAGTTCCGCTTGGAGCTACGAGCAGTACTTC; CDR3: CASSSAWSYEQYF; V: TRBV6-2/TRBV6-3; size: once; D: NA; J: TRBJ2-7
DNA: TGCAGCGTTGCGGGGAGGGCTTACAATGAGCAGTTCTTC; CDR3: CSVAGRAYNEQFF; V: TRBV29-1; size: NA; D: TRBD2; J: TRBJ2-1
DNA: TGTGCCAGCAGTTCAGAGTTCTCCTACGAGCAGTACTTC; CDR3: CASSSEFSYEQYF; V: TRBV27; size: NA; D: NA; J: TRBJ2-7
DNA: TGTGCCAGCAGTATCCTAGCGGGAGGAACCTACGAGCAGTACTTC; CDR3: CASSILAGGTYEQYF; V: TRBV7-2; size: NA; D: TRBD2; J: TRBJ2-7
DNA: TGCGCCAGCAGTTATGACAATCTAGGGACCGGGGAGCTGTTTTTT; CDR3: CASSYDNLGTGELFF; V: TRBV5-1; size: NA; D: NA; J: TRBJ2-2
DNA: TGTGCCTGGAGTGGACAGGGGCGCGAAAAACTGTTTTTT; CDR3: CAWSGQGREKLFF; V: TRBV30; size: once; D: TRBD1; J: TRBJ1-4
DNA: TGTGCCAGCAGTTACTATGGACAGGGGCGCAATTCACCCCTCCACTTT; CDR3: CASSYYGQGRNSPLHF; V: TRBV6-5; size: NA; D: TRBD1; J: TRBJ1-6
DNA: TGTGCCAGCAGCCTTTACAGGGAAAACACTGAAGCTTTCTTT; CDR3: CASSLYRENTEAFF; V: TRBV3-1/TRBV3-2; size: NA; D: NA; J: TRBJ1-1
DNA: TGCGCCAGCAGCTTGGACTTTGGGACAGTTAAAAACGAGCAGTACTTC; CDR3: CASSLDFGTVKNEQYF; V: TRBV5-1; size: NA; D: TRBD1; J: TRBJ2-7
DNA: TGCGCCAGCAGCTTGGGGGTTTCCTACGAGCAGTACTTC; CDR3: CASSLGVSYEQYF; V: TRBV5-1; size: NA; D: NA; J: TRBJ2-7
DNA: TGTGCCTGGAGTGATAGTGGACTAGCGGGGGGGTTCCAAGAGACCCAGTACTTC; CDR3: CAWSDSGLAGGFQETQYF; V: TRBV30; size: NA; D: TRBD2; J: TRBJ2-5
DNA: TGTGCCAGCAGTCCCGACGGCACCAAGAGAACCCAGTACTTC; CDR3: CASSPDGTKRTQYF; V: TRBV6-5; size: NA; D: NA; J: TRBJ2-5
DNA: TGTGCCAGCAGCGTAGCCGGGGCTTCACCCCTCCACTTT; CDR3: CASSVAGASPLHF; V: TRBV9; size: NA; D: NA; J: TRBJ1-6
DNA: TGTGCCAGCAGGCGCACCGGGACGGATGAAAAACTGTTTTTT; CDR3: CASRRTGTDEKLFF; V: TRBV6-5; size: NA; D: NA; J: TRBJ1-4
DNA: TGTGCCAGCAGACCTACAGGGGCGAGGGGTGATACGCAGTATTTT; CDR3: CASRPTGARGDTQYF; V: TRBV6-4; size: NA; D: TRBD1; J: TRBJ2-3
DNA: TGTGCCAGCAGTGCCCGGGCCCCAGGGTCGAACTATGGCTACACCTTC; CDR3: CASSARAPGSNYGYTF; V: TRBV6-4; size: NA; D: NA; J: TRBJ1-2
DNA: TGTGCCAGCAGTCGTAGCGGGAGGCCTTCCTACAATGAGCAGTTCTTC; CDR3: CASSRSGRPSYNEQFF; V: TRBV14; size: NA; D: TRBD2; J: TRBJ2-1
DNA: TGTGCCAGCAGTCTGATCCAGGGGGATACGCAGTATTTT; CDR3: CASSLIQGDTQYF; V: TRBV6-5; size: NA; D: NA; J: TRBJ2-3
DNA: TGTGCCAGCAGCCAAGGCAAGACTAGCTCCACAGATACGCAGTATTTT; CDR3: CASSQGKTSSTDTQYF; V: TRBV3-1/TRBV3-2; size: NA; D: TRBD2; J: TRBJ2-3
DNA: TGTGCTAGTGGTTTGGAGCGACAGTCCTATGGCTACACCTTC; CDR3: CASGLERQSYGYTF; V: TRBV12-5; size: NA; D: NA; J: TRBJ1-2
DNA: TGTGCCAGTAGTATAGAGGGCAGGGCGGCTAACTATGGCTACACCTTC; CDR3: CASSIEGRAANYGYTF; V: TRBV19; size: few; D: NA; J: TRBJ1-2
DNA: TGTGCCAGCAGCTCAGTACAGGGGGCCGATTCACCCCTCCACTTT; CDR3: CASSSVQGADSPLHF; V: TRBV7-9; size: once; D: TRBD1; J: TRBJ1-6
DNA: TGTGCCGCAGCTTGGGACTTGAACACTGAAGCTTTCTTT; CDR3: CAAAWDLNTEAFF; V: TRBV7-8; size: NA; D: NA; J: TRBJ1-1
DNA: TGCGCCAGCAGTGAGTCGGGGACAGGGGCGGAGACCCAGTACTTC; CDR3: CASSESGTGAETQYF; V: TRBV10-2; size: NA; D: TRBD1; J: TRBJ2-5
DNA: TGTGCCAGCAGTTTATTCGTGGGAGGCGCCTACGAGCAGTACTTC; CDR3: CASSLFVGGAYEQYF; V: TRBV27; size: NA; D: NA; J: TRBJ2-7
DNA: TGTGCCAGCTCACCTGGACAGGGAGATCAGCCCCAGCATTTT; CDR3: CASSPGQGDQPQHF; V: TRBV18; size: NA; D: TRBD1; J: TRBJ1-5
DNA: TGTGCCAGTAGTATTGGCAACTCTGGAAACACCATATATTTT; CDR3: CASSIGNSGNTIYF; V: TRBV19; size: NA; D: NA; J: TRBJ1-3
DNA: TGTGCCAGCAGTGAGGGGCAGGGGATCAATCAGCCCCAGCATTTT; CDR3: CASSEGQGINQPQHF; V: TRBV6-2/TRBV6-3; size: NA; D: NA; J: TRBJ1-5
DNA: TGTGCCTCCTGGGGGACGTATGAAGCTTTCTTT; CDR3: CASWGTYEAFF; V: TRBV30; size: NA; D: NA; J: TRBJ1-1
DNA: TGTGCCAGCAGCCTGGGACAGATCCATTCACCCCTCCACTTT; CDR3: CASSLGQIHSPLHF; V: TRBV28; size: once; D: TRBD1; J: TRBJ1-6
DNA: TGTGCCAGCAGCCACCCAGACAGGGGCCACTACGAGCAGTACTTC; CDR3: CASSHPDRGHYEQYF; V: TRBV3-1/TRBV3-2; size: NA; D: TRBD1; J: TRBJ2-7
DNA: TGCGCCAGCACCCCGACTAGCGGTAGCACAGATACGCAGTATTTT; CDR3: CASTPTSGSTDTQYF; V: TRBV5-1; size: NA; D: TRBD2; J: TRBJ2-3
DNA: TGTGCCAGCAGCTATCGCACAGGGGGCGATGGCTACACCTTC; CDR3: CASSYRTGGDGYTF; V: TRBV11-2; size: NA; D: TRBD1; J: TRBJ1-2